The rows below give T cell receptor beta chains drawn from one sample of a study of T cells after posttransplantation cyclophosphamide. The data were produced by immunoSEQ multiplex PCR, yet TCRdb's version contains in-frame clones alone and is incomplete. The sample has more than 30,000 clones, 80% to 95% seen once; the top ten hold about 0.25%. Sequencing was performed on naive CD4+ T cells sorted from PBMCs. Receptors were obtained from a woman aged 55-70 years in good health, CMV-negative, and a related stem cell transplant donor. Both conserved end residues are part of each CDR3. The D gene is left open where the match is weak. Expanded clones get a size class; other rows say once, few or many, or leave the size out.

j_call cdr3_length v_call clone_size d_call cdr3_nt cdr3_aa
TRBJ1-2 11 TRBV28 . . TGTGCCAGCAGTTTACAGTATGGCTACACCTTC CASSLQYGYTF
TRBJ2-3 13 TRBV28 . . TGTGCCAGCAGTTTACCTAGTACAGATACGCAGTATTTT CASSLPSTDTQYF
TRBJ1-4 13 TRBV28 few . TGTGCCAGCAGTGGGGGCCGATGGGAAAAACTGTTTTTT CASSGGRWEKLFF
TRBJ2-5 15 TRBV5-1 . . TGCGCCAGCAGCCCAGGTCTGGGCCGACAAGAGACCCAGTACTTC CASSPGLGRQETQYF
TRBJ2-1 14 TRBV19 . TRBD1 TGTGCCAGTAGTAAGACAGGGGATAGCAATGAGCAGTTCTTC CASSKTGDSNEQFF
TRBJ1-1 15 TRBV14 once TRBD1 TGTGCCAGCAGCCCATGGACAGGGGGGAACACTGAAGCTTTCTTT CASSPWTGGNTEAFF
TRBJ2-7 16 TRBV5-4 . TRBD2 TGTGCCAGCAGCCCCCAAGGGGCGGGGGGGCCAGGGGAGCAGTACTTC CASSPQGAGGPGEQYF
TRBJ2-7 15 TRBV7-9 . TRBD2 TGTGCCAGCAGCTCTGAACTAGCGGGAGTCTACGAGCAGTACTTC CASSSELAGVYEQYF
TRBJ1-1 13 TRBV18 . . TGTGCCAGCTCACCACAACAGAACACTGAAGCTTTCTTT CASSPQQNTEAFF
TRBJ2-5 13 TRBV7-2 . . TGTGCCAGCAGCTTAGAGGTCAGGGGGACCCAGTACTTC CASSLEVRGTQYF